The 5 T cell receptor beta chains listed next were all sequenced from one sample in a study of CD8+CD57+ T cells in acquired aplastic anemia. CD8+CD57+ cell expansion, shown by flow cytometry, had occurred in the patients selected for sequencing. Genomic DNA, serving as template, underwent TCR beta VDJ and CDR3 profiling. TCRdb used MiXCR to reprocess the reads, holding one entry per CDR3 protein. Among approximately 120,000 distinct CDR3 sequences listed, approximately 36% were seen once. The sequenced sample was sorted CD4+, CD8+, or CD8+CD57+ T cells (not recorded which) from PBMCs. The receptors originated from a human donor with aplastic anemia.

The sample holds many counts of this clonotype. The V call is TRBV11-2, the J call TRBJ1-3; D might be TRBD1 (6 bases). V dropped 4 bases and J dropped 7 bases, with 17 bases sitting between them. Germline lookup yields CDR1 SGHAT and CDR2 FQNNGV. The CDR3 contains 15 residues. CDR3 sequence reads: CASSYPGRGQNTIYF. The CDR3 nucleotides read TGTGCCAGCAGCTACCCAGGTCGGGGGCAGAACACCATATATTTT.

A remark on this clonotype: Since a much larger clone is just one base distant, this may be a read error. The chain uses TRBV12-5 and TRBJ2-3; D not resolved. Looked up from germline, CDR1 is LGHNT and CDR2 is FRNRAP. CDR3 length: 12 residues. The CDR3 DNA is TGTGCTAGTAAGGCGTTCCCAGATACGCGGTATTTT. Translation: CASKAFPDTRYF.

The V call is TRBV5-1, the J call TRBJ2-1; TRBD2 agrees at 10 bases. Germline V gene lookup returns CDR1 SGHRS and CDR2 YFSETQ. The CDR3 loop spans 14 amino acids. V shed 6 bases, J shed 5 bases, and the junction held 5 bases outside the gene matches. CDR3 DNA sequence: TGCGCCAGCAAGCTAGCGGGGGCCAACAATGAGCAGTTCTTC. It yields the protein CASKLAGANNEQFF.

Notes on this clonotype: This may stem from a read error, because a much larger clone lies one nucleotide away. For the CDR3, the DNA is TGTGCCAGCAGTCGACAGGGACACGGCTACGGGCAGTACTTC. It yields the protein CASSRQGHGYGQYF. The chain has TRBV28 and TRBJ2-7; 7 bases are shared with TRBD1. The CDR3 is made up of 14 amino acids. CDR1 is MDHEN and CDR2 is SYDVKM in the germline V gene.

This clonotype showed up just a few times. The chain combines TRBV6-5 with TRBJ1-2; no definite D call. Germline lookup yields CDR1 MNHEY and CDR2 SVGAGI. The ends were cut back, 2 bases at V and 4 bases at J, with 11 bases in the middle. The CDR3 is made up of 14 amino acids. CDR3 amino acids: CASSYRWAAYGYTF. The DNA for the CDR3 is TGTGCCAGCAGTTACCGCTGGGCTGCCTATGGCTACACCTTC.